These 6 T cell receptor delta chains were sequenced from one sample in a study of Vδ1+ human thymocytes. Whole-study results and caveats: Thymic TRG and TRD repertoires appeared highly polyclonal, with Gaussian CDR3 length distributions.

Their target antigens are unknown. The template was reverse-transcribed extracted RNA. The CDR3 regions were amplified by multiplex PCR from V-gene primers to a constant-region primer. TCRdb re-called the multiplex PCR reads using CATT. The sample comprises 45,000 to 60,000 delta-chain clones, approximately 15% of which are singletons, and 0.3% to 0.45% rests with the top ten. Sequencing input: Vdelta1+ gamma-delta thymocytes from the thymus. Subset described: FACS-sorted CD3+ TCRalphabeta- TCRVdelta1+ TCRVdelta2- thymocytes. The receptors here all came from a girl under two years old who had congenital heart surgery.

This clone is labeled as medium-sized (0.01 to 0.1%). Other DNA variants within this sample encode the same CDR3. J is TRDJ1 and V is TRAV29/DV5; TRDD3 agrees at 9 bases. CDR1 NSMFDY and CDR2 ISSIKDK come from the germline V gene. The J segment lost 10 bases and the V segment lost 0 bases, leaving 25 bases of the junction unmatched. CDR3 size: 19 residues. The CDR3 sequence: CAASAELCSGIRGPRRLIF. In DNA form, the CDR3 reads TGTGCAGCAAGCGCCGAGTTATGTTCGGGGATACGTGGACCCCGTAGACTCATCTTT.

This clone has a handful of counts. The chain joins TRDV1 to TRDJ1; the match to TRDD3 covers 11 bases. The V segment lost 1 base and the J segment 4 bases; nucleotides outside the gene matches: 20. The length of the CDR3 is 21 residues. CDR1 is TSWWSYY, CDR2 QGS, per germline. In DNA form, the CDR3 reads TGTGCTCTTGGGGAACCGGTTCCTAACCATACTGGGGGATATTCTGACGATAAACTCATCTTT. Translating it yields CALGEPVPNHTGGYSDDKLIF.

This sequence joins TRDV1 and TRDJ1, with 7 bases identical to TRDD3. Germline CDR1 is TSWWSYY and CDR2 is QGS. CDR3 length equals 22 residues. J lost 0 bases, V lost 0 bases, and 22 bases had no gene match. CDR3: CALGELRDTLHPSILYTDKLIF. The CDR3 bases are TGTGCTCTTGGGGAACTTCGGGATACCTTACATCCCTCAATCTTGTACACCGATAAACTCATCTTT.

This clone was seen a handful of times. The rearrangement uses TRDV1 and TRDJ1, with TRDD3 identical over 9 bases. J was trimmed by 0 bases and V by 2 bases; bases with no gene match: 25. Germline V gives CDR1 TSWWSYY, CDR2 QGS. This CDR3 region has 23 residues. The CDR3 protein is CALGECAPKLGDTGGRYTDKLIF. CDR3 DNA: TGTGCTCTTGGGGAATGTGCTCCTAAACTGGGGGACACCGGGGGCCGCTACACCGATAAACTCATCTTT.

This clone was seen a few times. The chain employs TRDV2 and TRDJ1, with D perhaps TRDD2 or TRDD3 (5 bases each). Trimming cost V 3 bases and J 0 bases, with 28 bases left between them. CDR1 and CDR2 from the germline V gene are GEAIGNYY and EKD. This CDR3 is 20 amino acids long. The CDR3 sequence is CACDPVPRGHHFPYTDKLIF. CDR3 DNA: TGTGCCTGTGACCCCGTGCCGAGGGGACACCACTTCCCTTACACCGATAAACTCATCTTT.

This chain uses TRDV1 with TRDJ1; D is ambiguous. V was clipped by 5 bases and J by 0 bases, with 16 bases between them. Germline assignment: CDR1 TSWWSYY and CDR2 QGS. CDR3 size: 16 residues. The CDR3 coding sequence is TGTGCTCTTGGGACTATGATCTCTTCGAACACCGATAAACTCATCTTT. It translates to CALGTMISSNTDKLIF.